Sequencing of this T cell receptor beta chain was carried out in a study of blood T cell repertoires in COVID-19. Authors' data handling: Amplifying reference gene primers gave estimates of nucleated cell counts. The repertoire was sequenced with immunoSEQ multiplex PCR; TCRdb's copy has only in-frame clones and lacks some. The V and J calls and clone size come from that table; D and trimming were worked out from the DNA. The data show roughly 400,000 clones, about 90% seen once. Individuals aged about 18 to 90 years were recruited from 24 US areas. This clone was counted between two and nine times. This specimen includes other DNA sequences encoding the same CDR3. The clonotype originates from a man aged 18 to 35 who had recovered from COVID-19. Input material: PBMCs or T cells enriched from blood (not recorded which).

This CDR3 reads CASSLGGDSNQPQHF. The DNA for the CDR3 is TGCGCCAGCAGCTTAGGAGGGGATAGCAATCAGCCCCAGCATTTT. This sequence joins TRBV5-1 and TRBJ1-5, with D possibly TRBD1 on 5 matching bases. Trimming removed 2 bases from V and 0 bases from J, with 9 bases in between. CDR1 and CDR2 (germline): SGHRS, YFSETQ. This CDR3 is built from 15 residues.